One and the same sample provided the 14 T cell receptor beta chains below, sequenced in a study of T cells in women clearing cervical HPV infection. The data were produced by immunoSEQ multiplex PCR, yet TCRdb's version contains in-frame clones alone and is incomplete. This repertoire includes fewer than 30,000 clones. What was sequenced was blood buffy coat. These TCRs come from a woman between 18 and 70 years old with a cervical HPV16 infection that either progressed to CIN3+ or cleared (not recorded which).

With respect to this clone: The CDR3 end is not reached by the read, which stops 3 residues before it; the germline J gene fills it in. This sequence joins TRBV7-9 and TRBJ2-5, with unresolved D. Germline V gene sequence: CDR1 SEHNR, CDR2 FQNEAQ (reference sequence). V was shortened by 2 bases and J by 4 bases, with 14 bases between the two germline ends. The CDR3 sequence is 15 residues long. The CDR3 bases that were read are TGTGCCAGCAGCTTACGGTCAGCGAGAGGAGAGACC. This encodes CASSLRSARGET. The whole CDR3 region reads CASSLRSARGETQYF.

With respect to this clone: The read terminates 3 residues before the CDR3 end, so the remaining end is supplied by the germline J gene. The rearrangement joins TRBV5-1 to TRBJ2-3, with TRBD2 identical over 8 bases. The V gene's germline CDR1 is SGHRS and CDR2 YFSETQ. CDR3 length: 15 residues. J gave up 2 bases and V 4 bases, and 6 bases lay outside the gene matches. CDR3 protein: CASSALLADTDTQYF. The sequenced CDR3 bases are TGCGCCAGCAGCGCCCTACTAGCGGACACAGATACG. Supplemented by reference TRBV5-1 and TRBJ2-3, the full variable domain reads KAGVTQTPRYLIKTRGQQVTLSCSPISGHRSVSWYQQTPGQGLQFLFEYFSETQRNKGNFPGRFSGRQFSNSRSEMNVSTLELGDSALYLCASSALLADTDTQYFGPGTRLTVL.

Concerning this clone: The read ends 3 residues early relative to the CDR3; the germline J gene fills the gap. The rearrangement uses TRBV18 and TRBJ1-2, with 9 bases identical to TRBD1. Germline V gene lookup returns CDR1 KGHSH and CDR2 LQKENI. This CDR3 has 17 amino acids. CDR3 region: CASSSAQQGAPTDTYTF. The DNA read from the CDR3 is TGTGCCAGCTCATCGGCTCAACAGGGGGCGCCCACAGATACC.

Concerning this clone: With the read ending 3 residues before the CDR3 end, the germline J gene is used to fill in that end. The chain uses TRBV6-2 or TRBV6-3 and TRBJ2-1, with 8 bases identical to TRBD2. V was clipped by 0 bases and J by 7 bases; unmatched bases: 8. This CDR3 comprises 16 residues. CDR1 is MNHEY and CDR2 is SVGEGT in the germline V gene. The covered CDR3 bases are TGTGCCAGCAGTTACTCGACGGGGGGGGCGGGAAATGAG. Its protein product is CASSYSTGGAGNE. In full, the CDR3 reads CASSYSTGGAGNEQFF.

Details on this clone: The CDR3 is cut off 3 residues early in the read; its end comes from the germline J gene. This chain links TRBV7-2 with TRBJ2-4, with 9 bases that match TRBD1. The germline gives CDR1 SGHTA, CDR2 FQGNSA. The CDR3 loop spans 13 amino acids. CDR3 DNA, as far as it was read: TGTGCCAGCAGCCCTGGGACAGGGCCTGGT. This encodes CASSPGTGPG. The whole CDR3 protein reads CASSPGTGPGQYF.

To note about this clone: Coverage ceases 3 residues before the CDR3 finishes, and the germline J gene fills in the end. The chain uses TRBV7-2 and TRBJ2-3; weak D call: TRBD2 (6 bases). The germline V gene has CDR1 SGHTA and CDR2 FQGNSA. The CDR3 contains 15 residues. V shed 3 bases and J shed 5 bases, with 15 bases lying between them. CDR3 sequence reads: CASSFGTPLQDTQYF. The part of the CDR3 DNA that was read is TGTGCCAGCAGCTTCGGGACTCCACTCCAAGATACG. Based on the CDR3 plus reference TRBV7-2 and TRBJ2-3, the full variable domain is GAGVSQSPSNKVTEKGKDVELRCDPISGHTALYWYRQSLGQGLEFLIYFQGNSAPDKSGLPSDRFSAERTGGSVSTLTIQRTQQEDSAVYLCASSFGTPLQDTQYFGPGTRLTVL.

Comments on this clone: Coverage ceases 3 residues before the CDR3 finishes, and the germline J gene fills in the end. The rearrangement uses TRBV19 and TRBJ2-7, with D perhaps TRBD2 (5 bases). V lost 1 base and J lost 3, with 13 bases in between. CDR3 length equals 15 residues. Germline V lookup: CDR1 LNHDA, CDR2 SQIVND (reference sequence). The part of the CDR3 DNA that was read is TGTGCCAGTAGTATAGGTCTCCGGACTTACTACGAG. Translating gives CASSIGLRTYYE. The complete CDR3 sequence is CASSIGLRTYYEQYF.

In the case of this clone: Sequencing ends 3 residues short of the CDR3 end; the germline J gene provides the rest. The chain couples TRBV7-9 to TRBJ1-2; D not resolved. This CDR3 comprises 12 residues. Germline values: CDR1 SEHNR, CDR2 FQNEAQ (reference sequence). CDR3 bases read: TGTGCCAGCAGCCTCGGTATCTACGAC. It is translated as CASSLGIYD. The complete CDR3 protein is CASSLGIYDYTF.

About this clone: The observed sequence ends 3 residues before the CDR3 terminus, with the missing tail filled in from the germline J gene. The genes are TRBV4-1 and TRBJ1-6, with D unresolved. The CDR3 covers 13 residues. V lost 0 bases and J 11 bases, leaving 8 bases between the germline ends. The germline gives CDR1 MGHRA, CDR2 YSYEKL. The covered CDR3 bases are TGCGCCAGCAGCCAAGATCGAAGGCCACCC. Amino acids: CASSQDRRPP. The whole CDR3 protein reads CASSQDRRPPLHF.

In the case of this clone: The read is 3 residues too short to cover the CDR3 end, so that end is filled in from the germline J gene. The chain is built from TRBV20-1 and TRBJ2-7; 7 positions match TRBD2. The CDR3 runs 15 residues. Per the germline V gene, CDR1 is DFQATT and CDR2 is SNEGSKA (reference sequence). V trimming: 0 bases; J trimming: 1 base; junction bases outside the gene matches: 6. The CDR3 bases that were read are TGCAGTGCTAGAGATGTCGGACTAGGATCCTACGAG. This gives the protein CSARDVGLGSYE. In full, the CDR3 is CSARDVGLGSYEQYF.

With regard to this clone: The DNA ends 3 residues before the CDR3 does, and the rest of the CDR3 is filled in from the germline J gene. V and J are TRBV29-1 and TRBJ1-2; no firm D call. The germline CDR1 and CDR2 sequences are SQVTM and ANQGSEA. The CDR3 consists of 14 residues. The V end lost 2 bases, the J end lost 6 bases, and 16 bases lay between the germline ends. The sequenced CDR3 bases are TGCAGCGTTGAATTTACCCTGCTAACCGATGGC. It codes for CSVEFTLLTDG. The whole CDR3 sequence is CSVEFTLLTDGYTF.

Notes on this clone: The CDR3 end is not reached by the read, which stops 3 residues before it; the germline J gene fills it in. V and J are TRBV6-2 or TRBV6-3 and TRBJ2-7, with 11 bases lining up with TRBD1. This CDR3 has 13 amino acids. Per the germline V gene, CDR1 is MNHEY and CDR2 is SVGEGT. V was clipped by 7 bases and J by 4 bases; unmatched bases: 3. The CDR3 sequence: CASTRDRGYEQYF. The sequenced CDR3 bases are TGTGCCAGCACCCGGGACAGGGGGTACGAG.

As for this clone: The CDR3 end is not reached by the read, which stops 3 residues before it; the germline J gene fills it in. V gene TRBV18 combines with J gene TRBJ2-1, with TRBD1 matching 7 bases. J was trimmed by 0 bases and V by 3 bases; bases with no gene match: 2. CDR1 is KGHSH, CDR2 LQKENI, per germline. This CDR3 spans 15 amino acids. The covered CDR3 bases are TGTGCCAGCTCACCTGGACAGGCCTCCTACAATGAG. Amino acids: CASSPGQASYNE. The entire CDR3 sequence reads CASSPGQASYNEQFF. The full variable domain, rest sourced from reference TRBV18 and TRBJ2-1, is NAGVMQNPRHLVRRRGQEARLRCSPMKGHSHVYWYRQLPEEGLKFMVYLQKENIIDESGMPKERFSAEFPKEGPSILRIQQVVRGDSAAYFCASSPGQASYNEQFFGPGTRLTVL.

In regard to this clone: With the read ending 3 residues before the CDR3 end, the germline J gene is used to fill in that end. The chain recombines TRBV20-1 with TRBJ2-7; D might be TRBD1 (7 bases). In germline, CDR1 is DFQATT, CDR2 SNEGSKA (reference sequence). Trimming removed 6 bases from V and 5 bases from J, with 20 bases in between. CDR3 length equals 14 residues. CDR3 bases read: TGCAGTGCACGAACCACCAGGGGGGACCACGAG. It translates to CSARTTRGDHE. The whole CDR3 protein is CSARTTRGDHEQYF.